Shown below are 30 T cell receptor beta chains from a single sample sequenced in a study of cytomegalovirus exposure and HLA in healthy donors. Researchers ran the PCR with 60 Vbeta and 13 Jbeta primers. Generated by immunoSEQ multiplex PCR, the TCRdb table keeps only in-frame clones and is missing some. The table shows about 190,000 clones, with 82% occurring only once. The material sequenced was PBMCs. These receptors originate from a woman aged 18-30 years in good health and CMV-seronegative.

This chain joins TRBV11-3 and TRBJ2-2; D gene ambiguous. This CDR3 has 13 residues. The germline gives CDR1 SGHNT, CDR2 YENEEA. V shed 4 bases and J shed 4 bases, with 7 bases lying between them. CDR3 loop: CASSSRGTGELFF. CDR3 DNA: TGTGCCAGCAGCTCGCGAGGCACCGGGGAGCTGTTTTTT.

This sequence joins TRBV28 and TRBJ2-1, with a weak D call TRBD1 (5 bases). This CDR3 has 11 amino acids. Germline CDR1 is MDHEN and CDR2 is SYDVKM. Trimming took off 9 bases at V and 8 bases at J, with 11 bases between the two ends. The CDR3 DNA reads TGTGCCAGTGCAGGGTTCGATGAGCAGTTCTTC. This translates into CASAGFDEQFF. Based on the CDR3 plus reference TRBV28 and TRBJ2-1, the full variable domain is DVKVTQSSRYLVKRTGEKVFLECVQDMDHENMFWYRQDPGLGLRLIYFSYDVKMKEKGDIPEGYSVSREKKERFSLILESASTNQTSMYLCASAGFDEQFFGPGTRLTVL.

The V call is TRBV23-1, the J call TRBJ2-7, with TRBD1 identical over 10 bases. TRBV23-1 is identified as an open reading frame with a role that is uncertain. The J segment lost 7 bases and the V segment lost 2 bases, leaving 8 bases of the junction unmatched. This CDR3 region has 15 residues. The CDR3 reads CASSQTGQGLGEQYF. The CDR3 bases are TGCGCCAGCAGTCAAACGGGACAGGGGCTTGGGGAGCAGTACTTC.

The V call is TRBV30, the J call TRBJ2-1; 11 bases match TRBD2. The CDR3 consists of 17 residues. Germline loops: CDR1 GTSNPN, CDR2 SVGIG (reference sequence). V shed 1 base and J 0 bases; nucleotides not matched to a gene: 5. CDR3 sequence: CAWSGLAGSSSYNEQFF. The CDR3, as DNA: TGTGCCTGGAGTGGACTAGCGGGATCTAGCTCCTACAATGAGCAGTTCTTC.

This clone occurred once. J is TRBJ2-3 and V is TRBV19; TRBD1 aligns across 12 bases. CDR3 length equals 15 residues. Germline assignment: CDR1 LNHDA and CDR2 SQIVND (reference sequence). Trimming at V came to 8 bases and at J to 6 bases, leaving 9 bases not matched to a gene. CDR3 amino acids: CASRPRDRGRDTQYF. CDR3 nucleotides: TGTGCCAGTCGTCCCCGGGACAGGGGGCGGGATACGCAGTATTTT.

V usage is TRBV6-5 and J usage is TRBJ2-7; 10 bases are shared with TRBD2. CDR1 is MNHEY and CDR2 is SVGAGI in the germline V gene. Trimming removed 0 bases from V and 4 bases from J; junction bases left unmatched: 3. This CDR3 region has 15 residues. CDR3 sequence reads: CASSYSTAGGYEQYF. In nucleotides, the CDR3 is TGTGCCAGCAGTTACTCGACAGCGGGAGGGTACGAGCAGTACTTC.

The genes are TRBV12-5 and TRBJ1-5; the D gene is possibly TRBD1 (5 bases). V lost 0 bases and J lost 6, with 15 bases in between. Per germline, CDR1 LGHNT and CDR2 FRNRAP. This CDR3 is built from 16 residues. The CDR3 sequence is CASGLVTGGRGQPQHF. Written as DNA, the CDR3 is TGTGCTAGTGGTTTGGTCACGGGCGGGAGGGGTCAGCCCCAGCATTTT.

This clone has just one count. V usage is TRBV27 and J usage is TRBJ1-2, with TRBD1 matching over 7 bases. Germline V gene data show CDR1 as MNHEY and CDR2 as SMNVEV (reference sequence). The trim removed 5 bases at V and 2 bases at J, leaving 5 bases unmatched. CDR3 length: 14 amino acids. CDR3 sequence reads: CASSRDSGNYGYTF. In DNA form, the CDR3 reads TGTGCCAGCAGTAGGGACAGCGGGAACTATGGCTACACCTTC.

This clone was detected only once. The genes are TRBV5-1 and TRBJ2-3; TRBD1 matches at 8 bases. The CDR3 is 15 residues long. V gave up 3 bases and J gave up 4 bases; unmatched junction bases: 7. Germline assignment: CDR1 SGHRS and CDR2 YFSETQ. The CDR3 protein is CASSSGQGVADTQYF. The CDR3 nucleotides are TGCGCCAGCAGCTCCGGACAGGGAGTCGCAGATACGCAGTATTTT.

The chain joins TRBV19 to TRBJ1-1, with D maybe TRBD1 (6 bases). The V end was cut by 3 bases, the J end by 7 bases, with 18 bases between. Germline CDR1 reads LNHDA; CDR2 reads SQIVND (reference sequence). This CDR3 is built from 15 residues. The CDR3 region is CASSILVGGASEAFF. DNA of the CDR3: TGTGCCAGTAGTATTTTAGTGGGGGGGGCCAGTGAAGCTTTCTTT.

About this clone: As the CDR3 is not closed by the conserved phenylalanine or tryptophan, this likely results from a read error. V is TRBV15 and J is TRBJ2-7, with 7 bases aligning to TRBD1. The CDR3 covers 17 residues. Trimming cost V 5 bases and J 2 bases; bases outside gene matches: 15. Germline lookup yields CDR1 LNHNV and CDR2 YYDKDF (reference sequence). DNA for the CDR3: TGTGCCACCAGCTCTCAACGACAGGGTCTCCTTCCCTACGAGCAGTACCTC. Its protein is CATSSQRQGLLPYEQYL.

This chain uses TRBV19 with TRBJ2-6, with 7 bases fitting TRBD2. J lost 1 base, V lost 3 bases, and 6 bases had no gene match. This CDR3 region has 17 residues. Germline V gene sequence: CDR1 LNHDA, CDR2 SQIVND (reference sequence). The chain's CDR3 is CASSMVGEGSGANVLTF. The CDR3 bases are TGTGCCAGTAGTATGGTCGGGGAGGGTTCTGGGGCCAACGTCCTGACTTTC.

The CDR3 is CASSFRNPGQPQHF. CDR3 nucleotides: TGTGCCAGCAGTTTCCGAAACCCAGGTCAGCCCCAGCATTTT. The rearrangement uses TRBV27 and TRBJ1-5; D unclear. CDR3 length: 14 amino acids. CDR1 MNHEY and CDR2 SMNVEV come from the germline V gene (reference sequence). Deletions cut 3 bases from V and 6 bases from J, with 12 bases between.

The chain joins TRBV5-6 to TRBJ2-7, with 8 bases identical to TRBD2. The CDR3 runs 14 residues. CDR1 is SGHDT and CDR2 is YYEEEE in the germline V gene. The ends lost 7 bases at V and 2 bases at J; junction bases unmatched: 8. CDR3 sequence: CASRLSGSTYEQYF. CDR3 DNA: TGTGCCAGCCGACTCAGCGGGAGTACCTACGAGCAGTACTTC.

The chain uses TRBV25-1 and TRBJ1-4, with TRBD1 identical over 7 bases. The germline CDR1 and CDR2 sequences are MGHDK and SYGVNS. The CDR3 sequence is 15 residues long. The V gene end was trimmed by 3 bases and the J gene end by 6 bases; junction bases not matched to a gene: 7. CDR3 sequence (DNA): TGTGCCAGCAGTGAGCGGACAGGTTGGGATGAAAAACTGTTTTTT. It specifies CASSERTGWDEKLFF.

This clone was recorded only once. CDR3 in DNA: TGTGCCAGCATCTCTAGTAGGAACGAGCAGTACTTC. Amino acid sequence: CASISSRNEQYF. This sequence joins TRBV2 and TRBJ2-7, with D uncertain. CDR3 length: 12 amino acids. V was clipped by 7 bases and J by 5 bases, with 12 bases between them. Germline V gene sequence: CDR1 SNHLY, CDR2 FYNNEI.

This chain connects TRBV29-1 to TRBJ2-5; 9 bases match TRBD1. Germline V gives CDR1 SQVTM, CDR2 ANQGSEA. Germline trimming cut 8 bases from V and 2 bases from J; bases unmatched to any gene: 6. The CDR3 is 13 residues long. CDR3 protein: CSSPGQGQETQYF. CDR3 bases: TGCAGCTCGCCGGGACAGGGTCAAGAGACCCAGTACTTC.

The chain links TRBV27 to TRBJ1-1; the match to TRBD1 covers 7 bases. V lost 4 bases to trimming and J lost 5 bases; unmatched junction nucleotides: 10. Germline V gene lookup returns CDR1 MNHEY and CDR2 SMNVEV (reference sequence). The CDR3 consists of 15 residues. CDR3 sequence reads: CASSYAWTGGTEAFF. CDR3 sequence (DNA): TGTGCCAGCAGTTACGCTTGGACAGGAGGGACTGAAGCTTTCTTT.

V usage is TRBV2 and J usage is TRBJ2-7; no clear D. The CDR3 has 11 amino acids. Germline V gives CDR1 SNHLY, CDR2 FYNNEI. The germline V and J ends were trimmed by 6 bases and 4 bases, with 7 bases remaining between them. This chain's CDR3 is CASRSIYEQYF. The CDR3 DNA reads TGTGCCAGCAGATCCATTTACGAGCAGTACTTC.

This chain connects TRBV9 to TRBJ1-6, with TRBD1 as a possible D gene (5 bases). Germline CDR1 and CDR2: SGDLS and YYNGEE. CDR3 size: 14 residues. Trimming removed 5 bases at V and 14 bases at J, with 20 bases between. The CDR3 DNA is TGTGCCAGCAGAGAAGGAGGGGACCAGGGAACCCTCCACTTT. This codes for CASREGGDQGTLHF.

The chain links TRBV6-6 to TRBJ1-2; possible D gene TRBD1, 6 bases. V shed 7 bases and J shed 4 bases, with 19 bases lying between them. Germline V gene lookup returns CDR1 MNHNY and CDR2 SVGAGI (reference sequence). The CDR3 runs 15 residues. The CDR3 loop reads CASTPRDIPSYGYTF. The CDR3 bases are TGTGCCAGCACCCCCCGGGACATCCCCTCCTATGGCTACACCTTC.

The chain is built from TRBV11-1 and TRBJ1-4; maybe TRBD1 (5 bases). In germline, CDR1 is SGHAT, CDR2 FQDESV (reference sequence). This CDR3 has 16 amino acids. Trimming cost V 5 bases and J 8 bases, with 21 bases left between them. DNA of the CDR3: TGTGCCAGCAGCCCACAGAGGAGGGGCGCTTTCGAAAAACTGTTTTTT. This translates into CASSPQRRGAFEKLFF. Complete variable domain (other parts from reference TRBV11-1 and TRBJ1-4): EAEVAQSPRYKITEKSQAVAFWCDPISGHATLYWYRQILGQGPELLVQFQDESVVDDSQLPKDRFSAERLKGVDSTLKIQPAELGDSAMYLCASSPQRRGAFEKLFFGSGTQLSVL.

This chain uses TRBV14 with TRBJ1-5; D possibly corresponds to TRBD1 (5 bases). Trimming shortened V by 0 bases and J by 4 bases, and 10 bases separated the two germline ends. Germline V lookup: CDR1 SGHDN, CDR2 FVKESK. The CDR3 spans 15 residues. CDR3 in amino acids: CASSQDSGLNQPQHF. The CDR3, as DNA: TGTGCCAGCAGCCAAGATTCAGGGTTGAATCAGCCCCAGCATTTT. The full variable domain, rest sourced from reference TRBV14 and TRBJ1-5, is EAGVTQFPSHSVIEKGQTVTLRCDPISGHDNLYWYRRVMGKEIKFLLHFVKESKQDESGMPNNRFLAERTGGTYSTLKVQPAELEDSGVYFCASSQDSGLNQPQHFGDGTRLSIL.

This chain joins TRBV7-8 and TRBJ2-5, with 10 nucleotides matching TRBD1. The CDR3 is made up of 13 amino acids. Germline-derived CDR1 and CDR2 are SGHVS and FQNEAQ. The V segment lost 5 bases and the J segment 5 bases; nucleotides outside the gene matches: 2. DNA for the CDR3: TGTGCCAGCAGCCCGGACAGGGGGGAGACCCAGTACTTC. This gives the protein CASSPDRGETQYF.

The table lists this clone with a few counts. The chain links TRBV19 to TRBJ1-5; D is unclear. The CDR3 has 13 residues. The ends were cut back, 8 bases at V and 4 bases at J, with 12 bases in the middle. CDR1 and CDR2 from the germline V gene are LNHDA and SQIVND (reference sequence). The CDR3 DNA is TGTGCCAGTGCGGGAGGGATGAATCAGCCCCAGCATTTT. Its protein is CASAGGMNQPQHF.

Comment on this clone: A junction end diverges from the germline sequence, so it may reflect a read error. This chain links TRBV20-1 with TRBJ1-2; D is unresolved. This CDR3 spans 11 amino acids. CDR1 is DFQATT, CDR2 SNEGSKA, per germline (reference sequence). The CDR3 DNA sequence: TGCAGTGCCAGAGACATGGAGGGCTACACCTTC. Amino acids: CSARDMEGYTF.

The J gene is TRBJ2-5, the V gene TRBV27; D gene unclear. The DNA end is a closer match to TRBJ2-7, so the J assignment may be wrong. Germline V gene sequence: CDR1 MNHEY, CDR2 SMNVEV (reference sequence). This CDR3 region has 15 residues. The CDR3 DNA reads TGTGCCAGCAGTTTGCGCGGCCTCAGCTCCTACGAGCAGTACTTC. Encoded protein: CASSLRGLSSYEQYF.

This chain connects TRBV2 to TRBJ2-1; 8 bases are shared with TRBD1. CDR3 length: 13 residues. CDR1 is SNHLY and CDR2 is FYNNEI in the germline V gene. V shed 9 bases and J 10 bases; nucleotides not matched to a gene: 11. DNA of the CDR3: TGTGCCAGTTGGACAGGGTTGGGGGCAGAGCAGTTCTTC. It is translated as CASWTGLGAEQFF. The complete variable domain, with remaining parts taken from reference TRBV2 and TRBJ2-1, reads EPEVTQTPSHQVTQMGQEVILRCVPISNHLYFYWYRQILGQKVEFLVSFYNNEISEKSEIFDDQFSVERPDGSNFTLKIRSTKLEDSAMYFCASWTGLGAEQFFGPGTRLTVL.

The rearrangement links TRBV18 to TRBJ2-1, with D possibly being TRBD1 (5 bases). This CDR3 region has 17 residues. The germline CDR1 and CDR2 sequences are KGHSH and LQKENI. Trimming left V 0 bases short and J 6 bases short, with 18 bases between. CDR3 loop: CASSPPLSRAKSNEQFF. CDR3 sequence (DNA): TGTGCCAGCTCACCACCGCTATCCAGGGCCAAATCCAATGAGCAGTTCTTC. The complete variable domain, with remaining parts taken from reference TRBV18 and TRBJ2-1, reads NAGVMQNPRHLVRRRGQEARLRCSPMKGHSHVYWYRQLPEEGLKFMVYLQKENIIDESGMPKERFSAEFPKEGPSILRIQQVVRGDSAAYFCASSPPLSRAKSNEQFFGPGTRLTVL.

This chain uses TRBV29-1 with TRBJ1-1; D is possibly TRBD1 (6 bases). The germline V and J ends were trimmed by 6 bases and 6 bases, with 17 bases remaining between them. CDR3 length equals 13 residues. Germline loops: CDR1 SQVTM, CDR2 ANQGSEA. The CDR3 coding sequence is TGCAGCGTGCCCGGGACATCCAGGGCTGAAGCTTTCTTT. Its translation is CSVPGTSRAEAFF. Full variable domain (missing parts from reference TRBV29-1 and TRBJ1-1): SAVISQKPSRDICQRGTSLTIQCQVDSQVTMMFWYRQQPGQSLTLIATANQGSEATYESGFVIDKFPISRPNLTFSTLTVSNMSPEDSSIYLCSVPGTSRAEAFFGQGTRLTVV.